The clone carrying this TCR beta chain was counted between two and nine times. A second about 6 to 12 cycle PCR used barcoded and J-beta primers. Researchers report that a template-switch adaptor with 12 random nucleotides tagged each cDNA molecule. TCRdb re-called the 5' RACE reads through MiXCR, storing one row per CDR3 protein. Of about 1.6 million distinct CDR3 sequences listed, about 32% were seen once; the top ten hold approximately 11%. The data belong to a study of blood T cells in healthy people across ages. Trimming removed 1 base from V and 8 bases from J, with 14 bases in between. The CDR3 length is 14 residues. Per the germline V gene, CDR1 is MGHRA and CDR2 is YSYEKL.

The rearrangement links TRBV4-1 to TRBJ1-2; no definite D call. The source of this sequence is a woman aged 30 to 39 in good health. Sequencing was carried out using blood. CDR3 region: CASSQAYTDFGYTF. DNA of the CDR3: TGCGCCAGCAGCCAAGCATATACCGATTTCGGCTACACCTTC.